The rows below give T cell receptor beta chains drawn from one sample of a study of blood T cell repertoires in COVID-19. Sequencing was performed with immunoSEQ multiplex PCR; in TCRdb, only in-frame clones are kept and a portion is missing. The sample has 450,000 to 500,000 clones, about nine tenths seen once; the top ten hold around 7.9%. Sequenced: PBMCs or T cells enriched from blood (not recorded which). These receptors originate from a woman aged 60-75 years who had recovered from COVID-19. Both conserved end residues are part of each CDR3. A D gene is named only where the DNA matches it firmly. For some rows the clone size is stated as once, few or many, or as a class when expanded; others skip it.

D gene	J gene	V gene	clone size	CDR3 DNA	CDR3 protein
TRBD1	TRBJ2-5	TRBV24-1	NA	TGTGCCACCAGTGATGGTCAGGACAGGGGTAGGCTAGCACAAGAGACCCAGTACTTC	CATSDGQDRGRLAQETQYF
NA	TRBJ2-5	TRBV7-9	few	TGTGCCAGCAGCTTACAAACCGACACCTCCCTCCAAGAGACCCAGTACTTC	CASSLQTDTSLQETQYF
TRBD1	TRBJ1-6	TRBV7-2	NA	TGTGCCAGCAGCTTTTGGACAGGAGGTCTTGATTCACCCCTCCACTTT	CASSFWTGGLDSPLHF
TRBD2	TRBJ2-1	TRBV11-3	NA	TGTGCCAGCAGCCCGACTAGCGGGGGCTACAATGAGCAGTTCTTC	CASSPTSGGYNEQFF
NA	TRBJ1-2	TRBV18	NA	TGTGCCAGCTCACCATTGGGGGGAGAGATCCGGGGCTACACCTTC	CASSPLGGEIRGYTF
TRBD1	TRBJ2-5	TRBV18	few	TGTGCCAGCTCACCGGGGACAGGGGTTCTGAGCCAGTACTTC	CASSPGTGVLSQYF
NA	TRBJ2-1	TRBV15	few	TGTGCCACCAGCAGGGAACAGGGTAGGGCCTACAATGAGCAGTTCTTC	CATSREQGRAYNEQFF
NA	TRBJ2-7	TRBV24-1	once	TGTGCCACCAGTGACCCTCGGACACACGAGCAGTACTTC	CATSDPRTHEQYF
TRBD1	TRBJ1-1	TRBV2	NA	TGTGCCAGCACCCAACAGGGGGGGAGCACTGAAGCTTTCTTT	CASTQQGGSTEAFF
TRBD1	TRBJ1-4	TRBV29-1	NA	TGCAGCGCCGGGACAGGGGGTGAAAAACTGTTTTTT	CSAGTGGEKLFF
TRBD1	TRBJ1-4	TRBV19	few	TGTGCCAGTAGTCTCGGACAGGGGACGGAACTGTTTTTT	CASSLGQGTELFF
TRBD2	TRBJ2-3	TRBV3-1/TRBV3-2	NA	TGTGCCAGCAGCCGGACTAGCGGGGGGCGTCGCACAGATACGCAGTATTTT	CASSRTSGGRRTDTQYF
TRBD1	TRBJ1-4	TRBV7-2	NA	TGTGCCAGCAGCCCCCGGGACAGGGGTTATGAAAAACTGTTTTTT	CASSPRDRGYEKLFF
TRBD1	TRBJ2-7	TRBV14	NA	TGTGCCAGCAGCCACTTAAGGGGGCCGTCGGGCGAGCAGTACTTC	CASSHLRGPSGEQYF
NA	TRBJ1-5	TRBV19	NA	TGTGCCAGTAGTATAGTAGGGGATAATCAGCCCCAGCATTTT	CASSIVGDNQPQHF
TRBD1	TRBJ1-1	TRBV10-1	once	TGCGCCAGCAGCCGAGCAGGGGGCGGAACTGAAGCTTTCTTT	CASSRAGGGTEAFF
TRBD1	TRBJ1-6	TRBV11-2	NA	TGTGCCAGCATCCGTGACAGGGGGGGAAATAATTCACCCCTCCACTTT	CASIRDRGGNNSPLHF
NA	TRBJ2-6	TRBV18	NA	TGTGCCAGCTCACCACTAACAACTAGTGCCAACGTCCTGACTTTC	CASSPLTTSANVLTF
TRBD1	TRBJ1-2	TRBV2	few	TGTGCCAGCAGAGGGACAGGGGTCGATGGCTACACCTTC	CASRGTGVDGYTF
NA	TRBJ2-2	TRBV11-3	NA	TGTGCCAGCAGCGTACAGGGTGTGGGGGAGCTGTTTTTT	CASSVQGVGELFF
NA	TRBJ1-6	TRBV2	once	TGTGCCAGCTGTGGGGGGCCGAATTCACCCCTCCACTTT	CASCGGPNSPLHF
TRBD1	TRBJ2-2	TRBV24-1	NA	TGTGCCACCAGTGATCGAAAGGACAGGGGTAACACCGGGGAGCTGTTTTTT	CATSDRKDRGNTGELFF
NA	TRBJ1-4	TRBV11-2	NA	TGTGCCAGCAGCGTCGGTTGGAGGGGTGATGAAAAACTGTTTTTT	CASSVGWRGDEKLFF
NA	TRBJ2-7	TRBV7-6	NA	TGTGCCAGCAGTTTTATCTCCTACGAGCAGTACTTC	CASSFISYEQYF
NA	TRBJ1-6	TRBV14	NA	TGTGCCAGCAGCCCTGACAGATATAATTCACCCCTCCACTTT	CASSPDRYNSPLHF
NA	TRBJ2-2	TRBV9	few	TGTGCCAGCGCCAACTCCCGGGGGGAGCTGTTTTTT	CASANSRGELFF
TRBD1	TRBJ1-2	TRBV12-3/TRBV12-4	NA	TGTGCCAGCAGTCCGACAGGGGATGGCTACACCTTC	CASSPTGDGYTF
NA	TRBJ1-1	TRBV6-5	NA	TGTGCCAGCACCCGTGGGCCCGATAACACTGAAGCTTTCTTT	CASTRGPDNTEAFF
NA	TRBJ1-2	TRBV2	NA	TGTGCCAGCACCTCGGACAGATCTAACTATGGCTACACCTTC	CASTSDRSNYGYTF
NA	TRBJ1-4	TRBV5-1	NA	TGCGCCAGCAGCTTCTCTCCGGGACTGACGAATGAAAAACTGTTTTTT	CASSFSPGLTNEKLFF
TRBD2	TRBJ2-4	TRBV2	few	TGTGCCAGCAGTCCTAGCGGGGGAAACATTCAGTACTTC	CASSPSGGNIQYF
NA	TRBJ1-3	TRBV29-1	NA	TGCAGCGTCGCGGGGTACGGCGGAAACACCATATATTTT	CSVAGYGGNTIYF
NA	TRBJ1-5	TRBV28	NA	TGTGCCAGCAGTTTAGGGGGGGCGCTTAGCAATCAGCCCCAGCATTTT	CASSLGGALSNQPQHF
TRBD1	TRBJ2-7	TRBV2	NA	TGTGCCAGCAGTGGATTACAGGGGAACGGCTCCTACGAGCAGTACTTC	CASSGLQGNGSYEQYF
TRBD1	TRBJ2-4	TRBV3-1/TRBV3-2	NA	TGTGCCAGCAGCCTTCGGACAGGGGGCACCAAAAACATTCAGTACTTC	CASSLRTGGTKNIQYF
TRBD2	TRBJ2-1	TRBV7-8	NA	TGTGCCAGCAGCCCTGTGGGCGGGGGGGCAGGTGAGCAGTTCTTC	CASSPVGGGAGEQFF
NA	TRBJ2-3	TRBV11-3	NA	TGTGCCAGCAGCCTGACGCTAGGCACAGATACGCAGTATTTT	CASSLTLGTDTQYF
TRBD1	TRBJ1-1	TRBV18	NA	TGTGCCAGCTCACCAGACAGGGTGAACACTGAAGCTTTCTTT	CASSPDRVNTEAFF
NA	TRBJ2-7	TRBV2	NA	TGTGCCAGCAGTGAAGCGGCAGGTGGCGAGCAGTACTTC	CASSEAAGGEQYF
TRBD2	TRBJ2-7	TRBV5-1	NA	TGCGCCAGCAGCTTCGGCGGGGGTCCCTACGAGCAGTACTTC	CASSFGGGPYEQYF
TRBD1	TRBJ1-1	TRBV6-1	NA	TGTGCCAGCAGTCTTTCTCAGGGGGGCACTGAAGCTTTCTTT	CASSLSQGGTEAFF
NA	TRBJ1-1	TRBV18	NA	TGTGCCAGCTCACCAAGCGGGATTGAAGCTTTCTTT	CASSPSGIEAFF
TRBD1	TRBJ1-1	TRBV19	NA	TGTGCCAGTAGTGCCTACAGGGGTATGAACACTGAAGCTTTCTTT	CASSAYRGMNTEAFF
NA	TRBJ2-7	TRBV5-5	NA	TGTGCCAGCAGCTTGGGTCCGGGAGCCTCCTACGAGCAGTACTTC	CASSLGPGASYEQYF
NA	TRBJ2-1	TRBV11-2	NA	TGTGCCAGCAGCTTAATAAATGAGCAGTTCTTC	CASSLINEQFF
NA	TRBJ1-2	TRBV6-1	NA	TGTGCCAGCAGTGAAGAAGCTGGTGGCTACACCTTC	CASSEEAGGYTF
TRBD1	TRBJ1-1	TRBV29-1	NA	TGCAGCTCTGGGGGACAGGGTCGGACTGAAGCTTTCTTT	CSSGGQGRTEAFF
TRBD2	TRBJ2-5	TRBV27	NA	TGTGCCAGCGGGAGACTAGCGGGAGACCAAGAGACCCAGTACTTC	CASGRLAGDQETQYF
TRBD2	TRBJ2-1	TRBV25-1	NA	TGTGCCAGCAGTGAATGGACTAGCGGGGGCCTATACAATGAGCAGTTCTTC	CASSEWTSGGLYNEQFF
TRBD2	TRBJ2-2	TRBV7-6	NA	TGTGCCAGCAGCTTAGAAGGCCCCCGGGACTACAACACCGGGGAGCTGTTTTTT	CASSLEGPRDYNTGELFF
NA	TRBJ2-7	TRBV7-8	once	TGTGCCAGCAGCTTAAACAGCTTTAACGAGCAGTACTTC	CASSLNSFNEQYF
NA	TRBJ1-4	TRBV29-1	NA	TGCAGCGCCTCAGGGGATGGTAGTGAAAAACTGTTTTTT	CSASGDGSEKLFF
TRBD2	TRBJ2-1	TRBV4-2	NA	TGTGCCAGCAGCCGGACGGGGGGGCCGGACAATGAGCAGTTCTTC	CASSRTGGPDNEQFF
NA	TRBJ1-5	TRBV28	once	TGTGCCAGCATACTCTCTGCGTCCCGCCCTCTATCCGATCAGCCCCAGCATTTT	CASILSASRPLSDQPQHF